Listed here are 24 T cell receptor beta chains from one sample, sequenced in a study of blood T cell repertoires in COVID-19. Sequencing used immunoSEQ multiplex PCR; TCRdb keeps in-frame clones, though not all of them. The table includes approximately 120,000 clones, about 77% detected once. Specimen: peripheral blood. Receptors originate from an elderly man with acute or convalescent COVID-19.

This clone was detected only once. This rearrangement joins TRBV7-2 to TRBJ1-1; tentatively, D is TRBD1 (6 bases). Germline loops: CDR1 SGHTA, CDR2 FQGNSA. V lost 2 bases, J lost 1 base, and 8 bases lay in between. The CDR3 is 14 residues long. Written as DNA, the CDR3 is TGTGCCAGCAGCTTAAAGGGACAGAACACTGAAGCTTTCTTT. Translation: CASSLKGQNTEAFF. The whole variable domain, remainder taken from reference TRBV7-2 and TRBJ1-1, is GAGVSQSPSNKVTEKGKDVELRCDPISGHTALYWYRQSLGQGLEFLIYFQGNSAPDKSGLPSDRFSAERTGGSVSTLTIQRTQQEDSAVYLCASSLKGQNTEAFFGQGTRLTVV.

This chain links TRBV6-5 with TRBJ2-2; D is unresolved. Germline loops: CDR1 MNHEY, CDR2 SVGAGI. This CDR3 has 14 residues. Trimming pared 7 bases from V and 6 bases from J, leaving 15 bases between. The CDR3 loop reads CASNIRFGSGELFF. DNA of the CDR3: TGTGCCAGCAACATACGGTTCGGGTCCGGGGAGCTGTTTTTT.

The J gene is TRBJ2-3, the V gene TRBV5-1, with 7 positions matching TRBD2. The CDR3 runs to 15 residues. Looked up from germline, CDR1 is SGHRS and CDR2 is YFSETQ. V gave up 2 bases and J gave up 3 bases; unmatched junction bases: 6. The CDR3 spells CASSFSSGKTDTQYF. CDR3 nucleotide sequence: TGCGCCAGCAGCTTCTCTAGCGGTAAGACAGATACGCAGTATTTT.

The genes are TRBV19 and TRBJ1-2; TRBD1 is a possible D gene (5 bases). V shed 6 bases and J shed 0 bases, with 14 bases lying between them. CDR1 is LNHDA, CDR2 SQIVND, per germline (reference sequence). The CDR3 has 15 residues. DNA of the CDR3: TGTGCCAGTAGACCGACGCCCAGGGCTAACTATGGCTACACCTTC. Amino acid sequence: CASRPTPRANYGYTF.

J is TRBJ2-1 and V is TRBV5-1; a weak D match, TRBD2 (5 bases). The CDR3 is 13 residues long. Trimming took 6 bases from V and 1 from J, leaving 8 bases between them. Germline V lookup: CDR1 SGHRS, CDR2 YFSETQ. CDR3 DNA sequence: TGCGCCAGCACGGGAATTTCCTACAATGAGCAGTTCTTC. Its translation is CASTGISYNEQFF.

Only one count was recorded for this clone. The chain has TRBV7-5 and TRBJ1-4; the listed D gene, TRBD1, was not tested against the DNA. TRBV7-5 is noted as a pseudogene. CDR3 size: 15 residues. CDR3 sequence reads: CARSVDRENHEKLFF. The DNA for the CDR3 is TGTGCCAGAAGCGTGGACAGGGAGAACCATGAAAAACTGTTTTTT.

This clone was counted between two and nine times. J is TRBJ2-2 and V is TRBV7-9; 10 nucleotides agree with TRBD1. Trimming at V came to 5 bases and at J to 4 bases, leaving 1 base not matched to a gene. CDR1 SEHNR and CDR2 FQNEAQ come from the germline V gene (reference sequence). The CDR3 is made up of 14 amino acids. The CDR3 region has the DNA TGTGCCAGCAGCCGGACAGGGGGCACCGGGGAGCTGTTTTTT. As protein: CASSRTGGTGELFF.

This clone is a singleton in its sample. The chain links TRBV4-1 to TRBJ2-5; 8 positions match TRBD2. Germline V gene data show CDR1 as MGHRA and CDR2 as YSYEKL. The CDR3 contains 16 residues. The V segment lost 0 bases and the J segment 3 bases; nucleotides outside the gene matches: 6. CDR3 bases: TGCGCCAGCAGCCAAGACCCCCTCGGGAGGGAAGAGACCCAGTACTTC. Its translation: CASSQDPLGREETQYF.

This chain joins TRBV5-5 and TRBJ1-3, with 8 bases fitting TRBD1. The J segment lost 2 bases and the V segment lost 5 bases, leaving 9 bases of the junction unmatched. The CDR3 totals 16 residues. Germline CDR1 SGHKS, CDR2 YYEKEE (reference sequence). Here the CDR3 reads CASSLTGTGPGNTIYF. In nucleotides, the CDR3 is TGTGCCAGCAGTCTCACTGGGACAGGTCCTGGAAACACCATATATTTT.

The chain has TRBV11-3 and TRBJ2-2; 8 bases align to TRBD1. The junction had 0 bases not matched to a gene; V was cut back by 8 bases and J by 1 base. The CDR3 covers 13 residues. Germline-derived CDR1 and CDR2 are SGHNT and YENEEA. This CDR3 reads CASGTGNTGELFF. DNA for the CDR3: TGTGCCAGCGGGACAGGGAACACCGGGGAGCTGTTTTTT.

The gene calls are TRBV7-2 and TRBJ2-2, with 7 bases lining up with TRBD1. V lost 6 bases, J lost 4 bases, and 8 bases stayed unmatched. CDR1 is SGHTA, CDR2 FQGNSA, per germline. The CDR3 totals 15 residues. For the CDR3, the DNA is TGTGCCAGCAGTAGACAGGGTCTAGGCACCGGGGAGCTGTTTTTT. It codes for CASSRQGLGTGELFF.

The CDR3 DNA follows: TGTGCCAGCACCAGCGTGTGGAAGGGGGCCTACGAGCAGTACTTC. Protein product: CASTSVWKGAYEQYF. This chain joins TRBV6-5 and TRBJ2-7, with TRBD1 as a possible D gene (6 bases). The V and J ends lost 7 bases and 2 bases respectively, with 18 bases between them. This CDR3 contains 15 residues. Per germline, CDR1 MNHEY and CDR2 SVGAGI.

This clone was seen a single time. The rearrangement joins TRBV4-2 to TRBJ1-4; weak D call: TRBD1 (6 bases). Germline values: CDR1 LGHNA, CDR2 YNFKEQ. Trimming pared 4 bases from V and 6 bases from J, leaving 15 bases between. The length of the CDR3 is 15 residues. The CDR3 reads CASSRTDLTDEKLFF. CDR3 nucleotide sequence: TGTGCCAGCAGCCGGACAGACTTAACGGATGAAAAACTGTTTTTT.

This clone was seen just once. The chain uses TRBV7-2 and TRBJ1-3; 8 nucleotides match TRBD1. CDR1 is SGHTA and CDR2 is FQGNSA in the germline V gene. V lost 1 base and J lost 4; bases outside the gene matches: 3. The CDR3 has 15 amino acids. The CDR3 bases are TGTGCCAGCAGCTTAGGATCAGGGGGCGGAAACACCATATATTTT. Residues: CASSLGSGGGNTIYF. The complete variable domain, with remaining parts taken from reference TRBV7-2 and TRBJ1-3, reads GAGVSQSPSNKVTEKGKDVELRCDPISGHTALYWYRQSLGQGLEFLIYFQGNSAPDKSGLPSDRFSAERTGGSVSTLTIQRTQQEDSAVYLCASSLGSGGGNTIYFGEGSWLTVV.

The gene calls are TRBV29-1 and TRBJ1-2, with 7 bases matching TRBD1. After removal of 6 bases from V and 4 bases from J, the junction contained 5 bases not matched to a gene. The CDR3 has 12 amino acids. CDR1 is SQVTM, CDR2 ANQGSEA, per germline. The CDR3 DNA is TGCAGCGTCCCCGGACAGGCCTATGGCTACACCTTC. Its protein is CSVPGQAYGYTF.

The chain joins TRBV3-1 (or the pseudogene TRBV3-2) to TRBJ1-2; 8 bases fit TRBD1. V shed 4 bases and J 5 bases; nucleotides not matched to a gene: 6. From germline, CDR1 is LGHDT and CDR2 YNNKEL (reference sequence). CDR3 length: 14 residues. The CDR3 DNA is TGTGCCAGCAGCCCCCGACAGGGGAGTTATGGCTACACCTTC. Its translation is CASSPRQGSYGYTF.

The chain joins TRBV5-1 to TRBJ1-2; D may be TRBD1 (5 bases). CDR1 SGHRS and CDR2 YFSETQ come from the germline V gene. This CDR3 is built from 13 residues. Deletions cut 3 bases from V and 1 base from J, with 7 bases between. The CDR3 protein is CASSSTDNYGYTF. DNA for the CDR3: TGCGCCAGCAGCTCGACAGATAACTATGGCTACACCTTC.

CDR3 protein: CASSLAGRALDEQYF. The CDR3 DNA sequence: TGTGCCAGCAGCTTGGCCGGCAGGGCCCTTGACGAGCAGTACTTC. The V gene is TRBV5-5, the J gene TRBJ2-7; tentatively, D is TRBD1 (5 bases). The CDR3 has 15 amino acids. Germline lookup yields CDR1 SGHKS and CDR2 YYEKEE (reference sequence). Trimming took 0 bases from V and 5 from J, leaving 15 bases between them.

CDR3 DNA: TGTGCCTGGAGGTCAGCGAGGGAGCAGTACTTC. This gives the protein CAWRSAREQYF. This chain connects TRBV30 to TRBJ2-7; no clear D gene. Trimming stripped 3 bases from V and 7 bases from J, with 10 bases between. Germline V gene sequence: CDR1 GTSNPN, CDR2 SVGIG (reference sequence). This CDR3 is 11 amino acids long.

This clone has ten or more counts. V usage is TRBV2 and J usage is TRBJ2-7, with TRBD1 matching over 9 bases. The germline CDR1 and CDR2 sequences are SNHLY and FYNNEI. This CDR3 region has 14 residues. The junction had 4 bases not matched to a gene; V was cut back by 5 bases and J by 2 bases. The CDR3 sequence: CASSPGTGPYEQYF. The DNA of the CDR3 is TGTGCCAGCAGTCCCGGGACAGGGCCCTACGAGCAGTACTTC.

The chain carries TRBV30 and TRBJ1-2, with 7 bases aligning to TRBD1. V shed 3 bases, J shed 0 bases, and the junction held 4 bases outside the gene matches. The CDR3 runs to 14 residues. Germline CDR1 is GTSNPN and CDR2 is SVGIG (reference sequence). The CDR3 nucleotides read TGTGCCTGGAGGGGGGACAGTCCTAACTATGGCTACACCTTC. Translating it yields CAWRGDSPNYGYTF.

The gene calls are TRBV27 and TRBJ1-1; TRBD1 matches at 8 bases. Unmatched junction bases numbered 2, after V lost 0 bases and J lost 2 bases. CDR3 size: 15 residues. Germline CDR1 and CDR2: MNHEY and SMNVEV (reference sequence). CDR3 sequence: CASSLSDRANTEAFF. The DNA for the CDR3 is TGTGCCAGCAGTTTATCGGACAGGGCTAACACTGAAGCTTTCTTT.

The chain carries TRBV2 and TRBJ1-1; no firm D call. Looked up from germline, CDR1 is SNHLY and CDR2 is FYNNEI. The CDR3 is 13 amino acids. V lost 5 bases, J lost 3 bases, and 10 bases lay in between. The CDR3 region has the DNA TGTGCCAGCAGTCCGGGGAGGTACACTGAAGCTTTCTTT. It translates to CASSPGRYTEAFF.

This chain connects TRBV7-2 to TRBJ2-1; 7 nucleotides match TRBD2. CDR1 SGHTA and CDR2 FQGNSA come from the germline V gene. This CDR3 region has 15 residues. V trimming: 1 base; J trimming: 6 bases; junction bases outside the gene matches: 6. Here the CDR3 reads CASSLEGLGVNEQFF. In DNA, the CDR3 is TGTGCCAGCAGCTTAGAAGGACTAGGTGTCAATGAGCAGTTCTTC.